This TCR beta chain was retrieved from a study of T cell changes during pregnancy in multiple sclerosis. TCRdb's copy holds only in-frame clones and misses some; the assay was immunoSEQ multiplex PCR. The sample carries more than 14,000 clones, 65% to 90% recorded once. V lost 3 bases, J lost 8 bases, and 17 bases lay in between. CDR1 MNHEY and CDR2 SMNVEV come from the germline V gene (reference sequence). This CDR3 comprises 15 residues. The receptor's source is a female donor with multiple sclerosis, enrolled in a pregnancy study. The specimen was CD8+ T cells from peripheral blood mononuclear cells, collected in the first trimester of pregnancy. V and J are TRBV27 and TRBJ2-1, with TRBD2 as a possible D gene (5 bases). Here the CDR3 reads CASSLVLPSLDEQFF. DNA of the CDR3: TGTGCCAGCAGTTTGGTTCTACCTAGCCTAGATGAGCAGTTCTTC.